This TCR beta chain is from a study of vaccination and CD4 T cells after COVID-19. This CDR3 is 14 amino acids long. Germline assignment: CDR1 ENHRY and CDR2 SYGVKD. V gave up 4 bases and J gave up 8 bases, with 14 bases separating them. Study-wide results and caveats: For convalescent patients, 304 of the 307 vaccine-specific clones analyzed were classified as spike mono-reactive.

Worth noting for this clonotype: Its specificity is unknown.

The Oncomine TCR Beta short-read assay sequenced DNA from cultured CD4+ T cells. TCRdb ran MiXCR on the PCR reads and lists one entry per CDR3 protein. The table records fewer than 15,000 distinct CDR3 sequences, roughly half of them present only once. Treatment given: approximately nine-day PBMC culture with coronavirus spike peptide pools or control peptides (ViraFEST assay). This sequence joins TRBV10-3 and TRBJ2-2; perhaps TRBD1 as D (6 bases). The sequence was obtained from a human donor who had recovered from COVID-19. What was sequenced was CD4+ T cells from blood, cultured in vitro. CDR3 nucleotide sequence: TGTGCCATCAGTGGTAACAGGGTCTCTGGGGAGCTGTTTTTT. Encoded protein: CAISGNRVSGELFF.